This is a list of T cell receptor beta chains from one sample in a study of cytomegalovirus exposure and HLA in healthy donors. Sequencing used immunoSEQ multiplex PCR; TCRdb keeps in-frame clones, though not all of them. Here the sample spans 150,000 to 200,000 clones, 70% to 80% being singletons. The sequenced material came from PBMCs. The receptor source for this set is a woman in her twenties or thirties in good health and CMV-seropositive. Both conserved end residues are part of each CDR3. A D gene is named only where the DNA matches it firmly. Some rows have no size entry. The others give once, few or many, or a class for an expanded clone.

d_call | j_call | clone_size | v_call | cdr3_aa | cdr3_nt
NA | TRBJ2-7 | NA | TRBV4-3 | CASSRSVASNEQYF | TGCGCCAGCAGCCGGTCGGTCGCCTCCAACGAGCAGTACTTC
NA | TRBJ2-7 | NA | TRBV7-2 | CASSLSGDRVYEQYF | TGTGCCAGCAGCCTTAGCGGGGACAGGGTCTACGAGCAGTACTTC
NA | TRBJ1-2 | NA | TRBV5-5 | CASSPRTNDGYTF | TGTGCCAGCAGCCCCCGGACAAACGATGGCTACACCTTC
NA | TRBJ1-1 | NA | TRBV2 | CASRTDRRGVNTEAFF | TGTGCCAGCAGAACCGACCGCCGGGGGGTGAACACTGAAGCTTTCTTT
TRBD1 | TRBJ1-2 | NA | TRBV19 | CASSLDRVRGYTF | TGTGCCAGTAGTTTGGACAGGGTGCGGGGCTACACCTTC
TRBD1 | TRBJ2-5 | once | TRBV6-6 | CASSSPRDRWSETQYF | TGTGCCAGCAGTTCTCCGCGGGACAGGTGGTCGGAGACCCAGTACTTC
NA | TRBJ2-1 | NA | TRBV13 | CASSRSFNEQFF | TGTGCCAGCAGTCGCAGTTTCAATGAGCAGTTCTTC
TRBD1 | TRBJ1-1 | NA | TRBV7-9 | CASSLATGTGDTEAFF | TGTGCCAGCAGCTTAGCTACCGGGACAGGGGACACTGAAGCTTTCTTT
NA | TRBJ2-1 | few | TRBV19 | CASSPQNNEQFF | TGTGCCAGTAGTCCGCAGAACAATGAGCAGTTCTTC
NA | TRBJ2-2 | NA | TRBV18 | CASSPSPGANTGELFF | TGTGCCAGCTCACCTAGCCCGGGGGCGAACACCGGGGAGCTGTTTTTT
NA | TRBJ1-1 | few | TRBV11-2 | CASSPGMNTEAFF | TGTGCCAGCAGCCCAGGAATGAACACTGAAGCTTTCTTT
NA | TRBJ2-6 | NA | TRBV30 | CAWDSSGANVLTF | TGTGCCTGGGACAGCTCTGGGGCCAACGTCCTGACTTTC
TRBD2 | TRBJ2-7 | NA | TRBV9 | CASSVGSPGGLAGGWVSYEQYF | TGTGCCAGCAGCGTAGGATCCCCTGGGGGACTAGCGGGAGGCTGGGTTAGCTACGAGCAGTACTTC
NA | TRBJ2-3 | NA | TRBV19 | CASSIRGTSTDTQYF | TGTGCCAGTAGTATCCGGGGGACTAGCACAGATACGCAGTATTTT
TRBD2 | TRBJ2-1 | NA | TRBV10-3 | CAISYEGWGGGAYNEQFF | TGTGCCATCAGTTACGAAGGATGGGGCGGGGGGGCTTACAATGAGCAGTTCTTC
TRBD1 | TRBJ2-5 | few | TRBV7-2 | CASSLSVTGGQETQYF | TGTGCCAGCAGCTTATCCGTAACAGGGGGCCAAGAGACCCAGTACTTC
TRBD2 | TRBJ2-3 | NA | TRBV5-4 | CASSLDSRDYESTDTQYF | TGTGCCAGCAGCTTGGATTCACGGGACTATGAGAGCACAGATACGCAGTATTTT
TRBD1 | TRBJ1-2 | NA | TRBV4-3 | CASSQDLGTGVNYGYTF | TGCGCCAGCAGCCAAGATTTGGGGACAGGGGTTAACTATGGCTACACCTTC
TRBD1 | TRBJ1-3 | NA | TRBV2 | CASVNQGAGNTIYF | TGTGCCAGCGTAAATCAGGGGGCTGGAAACACCATATATTTT
NA | TRBJ2-1 | NA | TRBV20-1 | CSARPQIEQFF | TGCAGTGCTAGGCCCCAGATTGAGCAGTTCTTC
TRBD1 | TRBJ2-7 | few | TRBV19 | CADPPGQDLEPYEQYF | TGTGCCGACCCCCCGGGACAGGACCTGGAGCCGTACGAGCAGTACTTC
NA | TRBJ2-1 | NA | TRBV7-6 | CASSLGRGPLNEQFF | TGTGCCAGCAGCTTAGGAAGGGGCCCCCTGAATGAGCAGTTCTTC
NA | TRBJ2-6 | NA | TRBV18 | CASSPIQSSGANVLTF | TGTGCCAGCTCACCTATACAGAGCTCTGGGGCCAACGTCCTGACTTTC
NA | TRBJ1-4 | once | TRBV5-6 | CASSPVGGLGEKLFF | TGTGCCAGCAGCCCGGTGGGGGGGCTGGGAGAAAAACTGTTTTTT
NA | TRBJ2-7 | NA | TRBV5-6 | CASNPTGSYEQYF | TGTGCCAGCAACCCCACAGGGTCCTACGAGCAGTACTTC
TRBD1 | TRBJ1-1 | NA | TRBV30 | CAWSPGQTSTEAFF | TGTGCCTGGAGCCCGGGACAGACGAGCACTGAAGCTTTCTTT
NA | TRBJ2-2 | NA | TRBV19 | CASSIESGGLSTGELFF | TGTGCCAGTAGTATAGAGTCCGGGGGGCTGAGCACCGGGGAGCTGTTTTTT
TRBD2 | TRBJ2-1 | NA | TRBV4-1 | CASSQVVAGVSYNEQFF | TGCGCCAGCAGCCAAGTGGTAGCGGGTGTTTCCTACAATGAGCAGTTCTTC
NA | TRBJ2-3 | few | TRBV5-4 | CASSLAQGIRTDTQYF | TGTGCCAGCAGCTTGGCCCAGGGGATAAGGACAGATACGCAGTATTTT
TRBD1 | TRBJ2-7 | NA | TRBV9 | CASSATGTGRYEQYF | TGTGCCAGCAGCGCAACCGGGACAGGGCGTTACGAGCAGTACTTC
TRBD1 | TRBJ2-1 | NA | TRBV25-1 | CASSESWGQALTNEQFF | TGTGCCAGCAGTGAATCCTGGGGACAGGCCCTGACCAATGAGCAGTTCTTC
TRBD2 | TRBJ2-3 | NA | TRBV27 | CASSSTRSGGDTQYF | TGTGCCAGCAGTTCGACTAGGTCGGGGGGAGATACGCAGTATTTT
NA | TRBJ2-1 | NA | TRBV7-9 | CASRADSLGLNEQFF | TGTGCCAGCAGGGCGGACAGCTTAGGGCTGAATGAGCAGTTCTTC
NA | TRBJ2-3 | NA | TRBV2 | CASRGRVRVDTQYF | TGTGCCAGCAGGGGCAGGGTAAGGGTAGATACGCAGTATTTT
NA | TRBJ2-3 | NA | TRBV7-2 | CASSLAVGRSDTQYF | TGTGCCAGCAGCTTAGCGGTCGGGAGATCAGATACGCAGTATTTT
NA | TRBJ2-1 | NA | TRBV9 | CASSAILAADGNEQFF | TGTGCCAGCAGCGCAATTCTAGCTGCGGACGGGAATGAGCAGTTCTTC
NA | TRBJ2-1 | NA | TRBV7-6 | CASSPVGGSGYNEQFF | TGTGCCAGCAGCCCAGTCGGCGGTAGTGGGTACAATGAGCAGTTCTTC
TRBD1 | TRBJ1-1 | NA | TRBV18 | CASSTTGFEAFF | TGTGCCAGCTCAACGACAGGGTTCGAGGCTTTCTTT
TRBD1 | TRBJ1-2 | NA | TRBV5-8 | CASSWGTGLGGYTF | TGTGCCAGCAGCTGGGGGACAGGGCTAGGCGGCTACACCTTC
NA | TRBJ1-2 | NA | TRBV30 | CAWSHRRISYYGYTF | TGTGCCTGGAGTCACAGAAGGATCTCGTACTATGGCTACACCTTC
TRBD1 | TRBJ1-5 | NA | TRBV29-1 | CSVATTGLNQPQHF | TGCAGCGTAGCCACGACAGGGTTGAACCAGCCCCAGCATTTT
NA | TRBJ2-5 | NA | TRBV27 | CASSLWGRPTGRQETQYF | TGTGCCAGCAGTTTATGGGGGCGCCCGACAGGCCGGCAAGAGACCCAGTACTTC
TRBD2 | TRBJ2-1 | NA | TRBV10-3 | CAISEIAGYNEQFF | TGTGCCATCAGTGAGATAGCGGGTTACAATGAGCAGTTCTTC
TRBD1 | TRBJ2-7 | NA | TRBV2 | CATVPGQDLYEQYF | TGTGCCACCGTACCGGGACAGGATCTTTACGAGCAGTACTTC
NA | TRBJ1-2 | NA | TRBV28 | CASSSGYGYTF | TGTGCCAGCAGTTCGGGCTATGGCTACACCTTC
NA | TRBJ2-4 | NA | TRBV5-3 | CARSLALWELAKNIQYF | TGTGCCAGAAGCTTGGCCCTTTGGGAGTTGGCCAAAAACATTCAGTACTTC
TRBD1 | TRBJ1-3 | few | TRBV7-9 | CASSSDRVSGNTIYF | TGTGCCAGCAGCTCCGACAGGGTTTCTGGAAACACCATATATTTT
NA | TRBJ1-2 | NA | TRBV5-4 | CASSLISQGTYGYTF | TGTGCCAGCAGCTTGATAAGCCAGGGCACCTATGGCTACACCTTC
TRBD1 | TRBJ1-1 | NA | TRBV7-9 | CASSHRKGAANTEAFF | TGTGCCAGCAGCCACCGAAAGGGGGCTGCAAACACTGAAGCTTTCTTT
NA | TRBJ1-1 | NA | TRBV27 | CASSSRTEYTEAFF | TGTGCCAGCAGTTCCCGGACAGAATACACTGAAGCTTTCTTT
NA | TRBJ1-4 | NA | TRBV5-4 | CASSPGVTNEKLFF | TGTGCCAGCAGCCCGGGGGTAACTAATGAAAAACTGTTTTTT
NA | TRBJ2-5 | NA | TRBV5-5 | CASRPTSIPETQYF | TGTGCCAGCAGACCTACTAGTATCCCAGAGACCCAGTACTTC
TRBD1 | TRBJ1-3 | NA | TRBV28 | CASSRQGLGSGNTIYF | TGTGCCAGCAGTCGACAGGGCCTTGGCTCTGGAAACACCATATATTTT
TRBD1 | TRBJ2-3 | NA | TRBV7-2 | CASSLLGTGWTDTQYF | TGTGCCAGCAGCTTATTAGGGACAGGGTGGACAGATACGCAGTATTTT
NA | TRBJ1-1 | NA | TRBV27 | CASGQFMNTEAFF | TGTGCCAGCGGGCAGTTCATGAACACTGAAGCTTTCTTT
TRBD1 | TRBJ2-3 | NA | TRBV10-3 | CAISEWDRGGTDTQYF | TGTGCCATCAGTGAGTGGGACAGGGGGGGCACAGATACGCAGTATTTT
NA | TRBJ2-7 | few | TRBV7-9 | CASSLAGLSEYEQYF | TGTGCCAGCAGCTTAGCGGGCCTATCCGAGTACGAGCAGTACTTC
NA | TRBJ2-1 | once | TRBV6-5 | CASSYSRLNNEQFF | TGTGCCAGCAGTTACTCAAGACTGAACAATGAGCAGTTCTTC
NA | TRBJ1-5 | NA | TRBV30 | CAWKGGGEQPQHF | TGTGCCTGGAAAGGCGGCGGGGAACAGCCCCAGCATTTT
TRBD1 | TRBJ1-5 | NA | TRBV19 | CASRRRTGPMINQPQHF | TGTGCCAGTAGACGGAGGACAGGACCCATGATAAATCAGCCCCAGCATTTT